This T cell receptor (beta chain) originates from a study of shared clonotypes between healthy human individuals. As for the study in general: Participating donors consisted of a couple of women and three men aged 18 to 49. Whole-study findings and limits: Naive subsets, compared against memory subsets, generally had larger estimated richness values.

This clone occurred once. The antigen is undetermined. V was pared by 5 bases and J by 1 base, with 6 bases between. This CDR3 comprises 13 residues. The germline CDR1 and CDR2 sequences are SEHNR and FQNEAQ (reference sequence). Researchers ran the assay at a deep level. TCRdb keeps only in-frame clones here, not all; method: immunoSEQ multiplex PCR. This sample has more than 2 million clones, with over 85% found just once. Adult donors, all healthy and HIV-negative, had no recent acute infections or vaccinations. The clonotype was recovered from a man between 18 and 35 years old in good health. The chain combines TRBV7-9 with TRBJ2-4; no clear D. The sample was naive CD4+ T cells sorted from blood. The subset denotes: CD45RA+ positively selected. CDR3 DNA sequence: TGTGCCAGCAGCGTGGGGGCCAAAAACATTCAGTACTTC. Its protein product is CASSVGAKNIQYF.